These 8 T cell receptor beta chains were sequenced from one sample in a study of T cells in localized non-small cell lung cancer. Method: immunoSEQ multiplex PCR; TCRdb's copy keeps in-frame clones and lacks some. This repertoire shows around 54,000 clones, roughly 90% found once; its top ten account for 15% to 20%. Specimen: peripheral blood, collected before any cancer treatment. These receptors all stem from a male donor aged 60 or over with stage III squamous cell lung carcinoma.

The chain has TRBV5-1 and TRBJ2-2; D is perhaps TRBD2 (6 bases). Trimming cost V 4 bases and J 4 bases, with 17 bases left between them. Germline assignment: CDR1 SGHRS and CDR2 YFSETQ. CDR3 size: 16 residues. CDR3 region: CASSIRGARGTGELFF. The CDR3, as DNA: TGCGCCAGCAGCATTCGCGGGGCGCGGGGCACCGGGGAGCTGTTTTTT.

J is TRBJ1-1 and V is TRBV10-3, with D unresolved. The germline CDR1 and CDR2 sequences are ENHRY and SYGVKD. V was cut by 1 base and J by 3 bases, with 0 bases left in between. The CDR3 contains 11 residues. The CDR3 DNA reads as TGTGCCATCAGTGAGTACACTGAAGCTTTCTTT. Translated, it gives CAISEYTEAFF.

V and J are TRBV28 and TRBJ2-6, with D possibly TRBD2 on 5 matching bases. Trimming shortened V by 3 bases and J by 2 bases, and 8 bases separated the two germline ends. CDR3 length: 15 amino acids. From germline, CDR1 is MDHEN and CDR2 SYDVKM. The CDR3 DNA reads as TGTGCCAGCAGTTTCAGAGGGCCTGGGGCCAACGTCCTGACTTTC. Protein: CASSFRGPGANVLTF.

This clone occurred once. The chain employs TRBV7-6 and TRBJ1-5, with a weak D call TRBD1 (5 bases). Germline loops: CDR1 SGHVS, CDR2 FNYEAQ. The CDR3 is 15 residues long. The V gene lost 0 bases and the J gene lost 6 bases, with 12 bases spanning the gap. In DNA, the CDR3 is TGTGCCAGCAGCTTAGCGGTGGGGCCGATTCAGCCCCAGCATTTT. Amino acid sequence: CASSLAVGPIQPQHF.

The chain employs TRBV2 and TRBJ1-5, with TRBD1 matching over 8 bases. Trimming took 5 bases from V and 5 from J; bases not matched to a gene: 8. CDR1 SNHLY and CDR2 FYNNEI come from the germline V gene. CDR3 length: 15 amino acids. Here the CDR3 reads CASSRLTGGDQPQHF. CDR3 DNA: TGTGCCAGCAGTCGTTTAACAGGGGGGGATCAGCCCCAGCATTTT.

The chain joins TRBV6-4 to TRBJ2-5, with TRBD2 as a possible D gene (5 bases). Trimming cost V 6 bases and J 1 base, with 12 bases left between them. The CDR3 consists of 14 residues. Per germline, CDR1 MRHNA and CDR2 SNTAGT. The CDR3 bases are TGTGCCAGCAGGGAGCCGGGGATCCAAGAGACCCAGTACTTC. As protein: CASREPGIQETQYF.

This chain links TRBV2 with TRBJ1-1, with 7 bases fitting TRBD1. CDR1 is SNHLY, CDR2 FYNNEI, per germline. J lost 0 bases, V lost 2 bases, and 12 bases had no gene match. This CDR3 spans 18 amino acids. The CDR3 spells CASSETRRRGVMNTEAFF. CDR3 DNA: TGTGCCAGCAGTGAAACCCGCCGCAGGGGGGTCATGAACACTGAAGCTTTCTTT. The entire variable domain, with the rest obtained from reference TRBV2 and TRBJ1-1, is as follows: EPEVTQTPSHQVTQMGQEVILRCVPISNHLYFYWYRQILGQKVEFLVSFYNNEISEKSEIFDDQFSVERPDGSNFTLKIRSTKLEDSAMYFCASSETRRRGVMNTEAFFGQGTRLTVV.

V usage is TRBV28 and J usage is TRBJ2-3, with D uncertain. Between the trimmed V and J ends, which lost 8 bases and 1 base, there was a span of 10 bases. The germline CDR1 and CDR2 sequences are MDHEN and SYDVKM. This CDR3 region has 13 residues. As DNA, the CDR3 is TGTGCCAGCGGCCTGAGTGGCACAGATACGCAGTATTTT. Translating gives CASGLSGTDTQYF.